This TCR beta chain was sequenced for a study of tumor-infiltrating lymphocytes in primary liver carcinoma. A few counts support this clonotype. Unsorted bulk tissue, roughly 20-33 mg of it, served as the source for co-extraction of RNA and DNA. V lost 3 bases and J lost 2; bases outside the gene matches: 4. The CDR3 runs 14 residues. CDR1 and CDR2 (germline): PRHDT, FYEKMQ (reference sequence). Synthesis of TCR beta cDNA was carried out from 500 ng total RNA with a constant-region primer. ARM-PCR was slightly modified, and three nested multiplex PCR rounds with it gave rise to the TCR beta libraries. The study ran its first two PCR rounds for 9 to 10 cycles each, using TRBV1-TRBV30 forward primers and a C-beta reverse primer. TCRdb called the multiplex PCR reads again in MiXCR, with one record for every CDR3 protein. The sample has some 120,000 distinct CDR3 sequences; 65% are singletons.

The material sequenced was liver tumor tissue from sampling region 1. Subset reported: tumor region T1, superior pole. V and J are TRBV13 and TRBJ2-7, with 7 bases lining up with TRBD2. This TCR derives from a woman aged 55-69 years with primary liver carcinoma and hepatitis B virus infection. The CDR3 nucleotides read TGTGCCAGCAGCTTCCAGCGGGACGCCTACGAGCAGTACTTC. Its translation: CASSFQRDAYEQYF.